Shown below are 3 T cell receptor beta chains from a single sample sequenced in a study of blood T cells in healthy people across ages. Then a second PCR, running about 6 to 11 cycles, was carried out with a sample-barcoded 5' primer and a J-beta primer mix. TCRdb used MiXCR to reprocess the 5' RACE reads, holding one entry per CDR3 protein. The table lists about 1.6 million distinct CDR3 sequences, roughly a third of them singletons. The material sequenced was blood. The receptors here all came from a woman in her thirties in good health.

The chain has TRBV5-1 and TRBJ2-5, with 8 bases identical to TRBD1. Germline-derived CDR1 and CDR2 are SGHRS and YFSETQ. V lost 6 bases, J lost 4 bases, and 8 bases stayed unmatched. The length of the CDR3 is 14 residues. The CDR3 DNA reads TGCGCCAGCAAACTAGGACAGGGCACAGAGACCCAGTACTTC. Residues: CASKLGQGTETQYF. Variable domain in full (rest from reference TRBV5-1 and TRBJ2-5): KAGVTQTPRYLIKTRGQQVTLSCSPISGHRSVSWYQQTPGQGLQFLFEYFSETQRNKGNFPGRFSGRQFSNSRSEMNVSTLELGDSALYLCASKLGQGTETQYFGPGTRLLVL.

The chain employs TRBV24-1 and TRBJ2-3; D call uncertain. Germline lookup yields CDR1 KGHDR and CDR2 SFDVKD. V was shortened by 8 bases and J by 6 bases, with 14 bases between the two germline ends. The CDR3 totals 13 residues. The CDR3 loop is CATNKGLSDTQYF. CDR3 sequence (DNA): TGTGCCACCAACAAGGGATTGTCGGATACGCAGTATTTT.

The chain carries TRBV27 and TRBJ1-2, with a tentative D call TRBD1 (5 bases). CDR1 is MNHEY, CDR2 SMNVEV, per germline (reference sequence). This CDR3 has 13 amino acids. Trimming left V 5 bases short and J 3 bases short, with 10 bases between. The CDR3 loop is CASSPGHHYGYTF. In nucleotides, the CDR3 is TGTGCCAGCAGTCCCGGACATCACTATGGCTACACCTTC.